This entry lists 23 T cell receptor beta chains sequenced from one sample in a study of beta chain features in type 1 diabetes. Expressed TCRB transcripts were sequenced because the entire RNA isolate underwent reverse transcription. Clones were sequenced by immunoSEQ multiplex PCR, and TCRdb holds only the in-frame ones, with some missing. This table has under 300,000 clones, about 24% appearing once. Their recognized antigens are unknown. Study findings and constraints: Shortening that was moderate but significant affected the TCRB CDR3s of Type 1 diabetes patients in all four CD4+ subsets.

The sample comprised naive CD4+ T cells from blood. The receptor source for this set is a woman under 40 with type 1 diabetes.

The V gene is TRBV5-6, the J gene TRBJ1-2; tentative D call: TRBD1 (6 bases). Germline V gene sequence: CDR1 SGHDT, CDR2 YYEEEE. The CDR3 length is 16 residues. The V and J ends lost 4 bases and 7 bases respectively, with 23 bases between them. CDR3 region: CASSPVGDTLTRGYTF. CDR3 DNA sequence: TGTGCCAGCAGCCCAGTCGGGGACACCTTAACTCGTGGCTACACCTTC.

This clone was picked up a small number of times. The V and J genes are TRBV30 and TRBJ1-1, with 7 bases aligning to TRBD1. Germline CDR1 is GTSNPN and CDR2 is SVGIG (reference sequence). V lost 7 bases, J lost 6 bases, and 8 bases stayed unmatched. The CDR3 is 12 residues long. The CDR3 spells CALRQGDAEAFF. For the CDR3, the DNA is TGTGCCTTGAGACAGGGTGATGCTGAAGCTTTCTTT.

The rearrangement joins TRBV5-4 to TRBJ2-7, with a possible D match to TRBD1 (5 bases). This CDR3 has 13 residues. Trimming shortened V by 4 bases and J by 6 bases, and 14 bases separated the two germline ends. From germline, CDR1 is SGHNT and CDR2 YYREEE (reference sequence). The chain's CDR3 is CASSPPSRGEQYF. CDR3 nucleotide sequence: TGTGCCAGCAGCCCCCCAAGTAGGGGCGAGCAGTACTTC.

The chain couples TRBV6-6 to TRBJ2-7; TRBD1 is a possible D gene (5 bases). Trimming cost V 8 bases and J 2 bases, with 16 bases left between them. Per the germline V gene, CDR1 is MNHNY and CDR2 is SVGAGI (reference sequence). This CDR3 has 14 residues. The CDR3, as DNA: TGTGCCAGCCGTTTCGGCCAGGGTACCTACGAGCAGTACTTC. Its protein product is CASRFGQGTYEQYF.

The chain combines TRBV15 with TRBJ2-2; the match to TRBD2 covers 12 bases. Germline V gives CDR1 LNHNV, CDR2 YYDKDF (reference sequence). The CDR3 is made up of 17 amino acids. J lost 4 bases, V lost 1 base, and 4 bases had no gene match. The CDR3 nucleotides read TGTGCCACCAGCAGAGGGCTAGCGGGAGGGGGCACCGGGGAGCTGTTTTTT. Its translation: CATSRGLAGGGTGELFF. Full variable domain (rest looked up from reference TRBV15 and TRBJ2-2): DAMVIQNPRYQVTQFGKPVTLSCSQTLNHNVMYWYQQKSSQAPKLLFHYYDKDFNNEADTPDNFQSRRPNTSFCFLDIRSPGLGDTAMYLCATSRGLAGGGTGELFFGEGSRLTVL.

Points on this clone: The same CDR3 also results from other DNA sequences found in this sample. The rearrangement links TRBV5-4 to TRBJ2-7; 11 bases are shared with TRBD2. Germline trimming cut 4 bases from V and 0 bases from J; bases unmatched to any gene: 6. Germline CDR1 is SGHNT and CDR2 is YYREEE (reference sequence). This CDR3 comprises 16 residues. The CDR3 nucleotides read TGTGCCAGCAGCCCCGGGACTAGCGGTAGCTCCTACGAGCAGTACTTC. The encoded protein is CASSPGTSGSSYEQYF.

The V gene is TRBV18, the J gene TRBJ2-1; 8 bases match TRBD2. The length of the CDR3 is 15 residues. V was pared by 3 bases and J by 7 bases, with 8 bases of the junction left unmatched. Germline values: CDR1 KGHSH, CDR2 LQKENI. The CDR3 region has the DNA TGTGCCAGCTCACCGCAGCGGGAGATAAGGAATGAGCAGTTCTTC. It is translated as CASSPQREIRNEQFF.

CDR3 nucleotides: TGTGCCTGGAGCCCGCCAGGGTTCAATCAGCCCCAGCATTTT. Translating it yields CAWSPPGFNQPQHF. This rearrangement joins TRBV30 to TRBJ1-5, with TRBD1 as a possible D gene (5 bases). This CDR3 comprises 14 residues. Germline loops: CDR1 GTSNPN, CDR2 SVGIG (reference sequence). Trimming left V 3 bases short and J 3 bases short, with 12 bases between.

The CDR3 spells CASGSRLAGGITGELFF. The DNA for the CDR3 is TGTGCTAGTGGTTCCCGACTAGCGGGAGGGATCACCGGGGAGCTGTTTTTT. The chain recombines TRBV12-5 with TRBJ2-2, with 14 nucleotides matching TRBD2. The CDR3 is made up of 17 amino acids. CDR1 is LGHNT and CDR2 is FRNRAP in the germline V gene. With 4 bases clipped from V and 4 bases from J, the junction kept 5 bases outside the gene matches.

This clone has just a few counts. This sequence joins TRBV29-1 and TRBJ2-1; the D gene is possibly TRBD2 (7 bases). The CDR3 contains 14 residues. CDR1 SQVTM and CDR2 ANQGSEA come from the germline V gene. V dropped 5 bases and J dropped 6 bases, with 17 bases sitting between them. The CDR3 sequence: CSVPKRGGGNEQFF. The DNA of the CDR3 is TGCAGCGTTCCTAAGCGGGGAGGGGGCAATGAGCAGTTCTTC.

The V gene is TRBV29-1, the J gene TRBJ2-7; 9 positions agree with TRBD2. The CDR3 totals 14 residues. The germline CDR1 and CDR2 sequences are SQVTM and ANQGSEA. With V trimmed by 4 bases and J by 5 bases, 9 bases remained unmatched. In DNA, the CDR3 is TGCAGCGTTGGCCCACGAGCGGGAGGCCACGAGCAGTACTTC. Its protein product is CSVGPRAGGHEQYF.

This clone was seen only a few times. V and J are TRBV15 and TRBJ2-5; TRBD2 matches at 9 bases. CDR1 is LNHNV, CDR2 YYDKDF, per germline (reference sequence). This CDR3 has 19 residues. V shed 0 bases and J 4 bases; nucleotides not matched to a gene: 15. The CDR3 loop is CATSRDSGGLAGGRETQYF. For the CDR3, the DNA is TGTGCCACCAGCAGAGATTCGGGAGGGCTGGCGGGAGGGCGAGAGACCCAGTACTTC.

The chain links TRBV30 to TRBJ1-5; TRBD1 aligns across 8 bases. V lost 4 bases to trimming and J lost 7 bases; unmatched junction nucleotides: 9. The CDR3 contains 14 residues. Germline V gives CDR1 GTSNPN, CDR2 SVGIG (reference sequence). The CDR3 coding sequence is TGTGCCTGGACGGGTCCGGGACAGGACCAGCCCCAGCATTTT. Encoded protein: CAWTGPGQDQPQHF.

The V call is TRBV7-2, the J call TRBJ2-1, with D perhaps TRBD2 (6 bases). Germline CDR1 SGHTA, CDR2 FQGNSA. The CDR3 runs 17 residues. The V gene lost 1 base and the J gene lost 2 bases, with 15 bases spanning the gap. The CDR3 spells CASSLEVLSGPYNEQFF. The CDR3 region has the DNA TGTGCCAGCAGCTTAGAGGTACTCAGCGGGCCCTACAATGAGCAGTTCTTC.

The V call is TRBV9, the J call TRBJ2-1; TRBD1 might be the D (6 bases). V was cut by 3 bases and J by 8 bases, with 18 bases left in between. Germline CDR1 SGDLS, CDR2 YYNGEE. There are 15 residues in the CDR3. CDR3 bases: TGTGCCAGCAGCGCCGAATACAGGGTCCCCCATGAGCAGTTCTTC. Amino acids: CASSAEYRVPHEQFF.

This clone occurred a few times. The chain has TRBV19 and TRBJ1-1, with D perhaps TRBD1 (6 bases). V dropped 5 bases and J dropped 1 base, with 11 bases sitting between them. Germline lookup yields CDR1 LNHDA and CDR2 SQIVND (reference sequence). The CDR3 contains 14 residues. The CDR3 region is CASSRDTPNTEAFF. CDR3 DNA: TGTGCCAGTAGTCGGGACACCCCGAACACTGAAGCTTTCTTT.

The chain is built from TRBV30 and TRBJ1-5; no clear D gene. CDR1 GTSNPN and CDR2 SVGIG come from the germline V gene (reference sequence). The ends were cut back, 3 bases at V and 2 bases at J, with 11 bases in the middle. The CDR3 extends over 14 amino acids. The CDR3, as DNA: TGTGCCTGGAGCTCCGACGGGGGCAATCAGCCCCAGCATTTT. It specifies CAWSSDGGNQPQHF.

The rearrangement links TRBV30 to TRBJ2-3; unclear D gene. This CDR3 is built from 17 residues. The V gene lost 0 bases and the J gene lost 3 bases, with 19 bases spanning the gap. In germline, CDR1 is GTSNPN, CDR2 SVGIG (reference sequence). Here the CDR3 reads CAWSVRSFGLLTDTQYF. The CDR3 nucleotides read TGTGCCTGGAGTGTGCGATCGTTTGGGCTATTAACAGATACGCAGTATTTT.

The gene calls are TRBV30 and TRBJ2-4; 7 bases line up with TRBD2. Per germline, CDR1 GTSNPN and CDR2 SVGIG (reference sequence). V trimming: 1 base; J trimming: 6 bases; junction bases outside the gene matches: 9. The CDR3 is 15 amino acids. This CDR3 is CAWSGPPGLRNIQYF. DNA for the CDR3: TGTGCCTGGAGTGGACCACCGGGACTACGAAACATTCAGTACTTC.

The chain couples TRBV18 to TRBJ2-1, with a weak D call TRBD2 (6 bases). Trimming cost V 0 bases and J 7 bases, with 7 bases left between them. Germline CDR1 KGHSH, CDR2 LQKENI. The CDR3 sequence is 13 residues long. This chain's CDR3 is CASSPPGRNEQFF. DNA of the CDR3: TGTGCCAGCTCACCACCAGGGAGGAATGAGCAGTTCTTC. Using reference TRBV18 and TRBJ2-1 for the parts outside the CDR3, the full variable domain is NAGVMQNPRHLVRRRGQEARLRCSPMKGHSHVYWYRQLPEEGLKFMVYLQKENIIDESGMPKERFSAEFPKEGPSILRIQQVVRGDSAAYFCASSPPGRNEQFFGPGTRLTVL.

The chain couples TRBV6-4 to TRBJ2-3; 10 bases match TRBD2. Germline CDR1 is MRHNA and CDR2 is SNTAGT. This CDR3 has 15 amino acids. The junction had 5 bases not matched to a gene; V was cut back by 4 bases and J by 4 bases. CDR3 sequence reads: CASSVELAGSDTQYF. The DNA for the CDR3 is TGTGCCAGCAGTGTTGAACTAGCGGGGTCAGATACGCAGTATTTT.

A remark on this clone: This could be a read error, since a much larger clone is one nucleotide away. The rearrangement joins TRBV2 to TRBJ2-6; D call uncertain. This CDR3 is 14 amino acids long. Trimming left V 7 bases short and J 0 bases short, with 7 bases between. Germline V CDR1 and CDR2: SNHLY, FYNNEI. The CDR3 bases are TGTGCCAGCATTCCCAGCTCTGGGGCCAACGTCCTGACTTTC. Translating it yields CASIPSSGANVLTF.

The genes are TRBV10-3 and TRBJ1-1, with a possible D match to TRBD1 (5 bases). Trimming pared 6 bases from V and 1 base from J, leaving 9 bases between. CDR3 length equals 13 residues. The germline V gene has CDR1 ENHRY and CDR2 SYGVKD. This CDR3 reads CAIRGVQNTEAFF. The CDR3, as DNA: TGTGCCATCAGAGGGGTCCAGAACACTGAAGCTTTCTTT.